This passage covers 12 T cell receptor beta chains from one sample sequenced in a study of blood T cell repertoires in COVID-19. Libraries were prepared by immunoSEQ multiplex PCR; TCRdb keeps only in-frame clonotypes and omits some of them. This sample has under 450,000 clones, with 80% to 90% found just once. The source material was PBMCs or T cells enriched from blood (not recorded which). The source of these receptors is a man between 25 and 39 years old who had recovered from COVID-19.

The V call is TRBV18, the J call TRBJ1-1; D gene ambiguous. V was shortened by 3 bases and J by 2 bases, with 10 bases between the two germline ends. The length of the CDR3 is 14 residues. The germline gives CDR1 KGHSH, CDR2 LQKENI. In DNA form, the CDR3 reads TGTGCCAGCTCACCGCCAGGCCTAAACACTGAAGCTTTCTTT. Residues: CASSPPGLNTEAFF. The full variable domain, its missing parts supplied by reference TRBV18 and TRBJ1-1, is NAGVMQNPRHLVRRRGQEARLRCSPMKGHSHVYWYRQLPEEGLKFMVYLQKENIIDESGMPKERFSAEFPKEGPSILRIQQVVRGDSAAYFCASSPPGLNTEAFFGQGTRLTVV.

The V call is TRBV7-9, the J call TRBJ1-2; 7 bases are a match to TRBD1. This CDR3 is built from 15 residues. V trimming: 1 base; J trimming: 4 bases; junction bases outside the gene matches: 6. The germline V gene encodes CDR1 SEHNR and CDR2 FQNEAQ (reference sequence). The CDR3 sequence: CASSLVPRDSYGYTF. As DNA, the CDR3 is TGTGCCAGCAGCTTAGTACCCAGGGACAGCTATGGCTACACCTTC.

The genes are TRBV11-3 and TRBJ2-7; a weak D match, TRBD2 (5 bases). This CDR3 spans 14 amino acids. V dropped 0 bases and J dropped 0 bases, with 6 bases sitting between them. CDR1 SGHNT and CDR2 YENEEA come from the germline V gene. The CDR3 DNA sequence: TGTGCCAGCAGCTTAGAGAGGGACTCCTACGAGCAGTACTTC. It codes for CASSLERDSYEQYF.

The V call is TRBV18, the J call TRBJ2-2; D unclear. The ends were cut back, 3 bases at V and 6 bases at J, with 2 bases in the middle. This CDR3 contains 11 residues. Germline V gene lookup returns CDR1 KGHSH and CDR2 LQKENI. In DNA, the CDR3 is TGTGCCAGCTCACCCGCCGGGGAGCTGTTTTTT. This encodes CASSPAGELFF.

The chain combines TRBV7-2 with TRBJ2-7, with D possibly being TRBD1 (6 bases). The CDR3 extends over 15 amino acids. Trimming took off 5 bases at V and 2 bases at J, with 16 bases between the two ends. Germline V gives CDR1 SGHTA, CDR2 FQGNSA. The CDR3 sequence is CASSQTGYFAYEQYF. CDR3 bases: TGTGCCAGCAGCCAAACAGGGTACTTCGCCTACGAGCAGTACTTC. Supplemented by reference TRBV7-2 and TRBJ2-7, the full variable domain reads GAGVSQSPSNKVTEKGKDVELRCDPISGHTALYWYRQSLGQGLEFLIYFQGNSAPDKSGLPSDRFSAERTGGSVSTLTIQRTQQEDSAVYLCASSQTGYFAYEQYFGPGTRLTVT.

The chain carries TRBV19 and TRBJ2-7; TRBD1 matches at 11 bases. V lost 4 bases and J lost 2; bases outside the gene matches: 1. The CDR3 has 14 residues. Germline assignment: CDR1 LNHDA and CDR2 SQIVND (reference sequence). CDR3 bases: TGTGCCAGTAGTAGGGGACAGGGGGCCTACGAGCAGTACTTC. Translation: CASSRGQGAYEQYF.

The chain has TRBV18 and TRBJ2-1, with 7 bases that match TRBD1. The ends lost 6 bases at V and 10 bases at J; junction bases unmatched: 6. The CDR3 runs to 12 residues. Per germline, CDR1 KGHSH and CDR2 LQKENI. This CDR3 reads CASSGTEKEQFF. In DNA, the CDR3 is TGTGCCAGCTCCGGGACAGAAAAGGAGCAGTTCTTC.

The chain employs TRBV7-9 and TRBJ1-2; possible D gene TRBD1, 6 bases. The CDR3 is 15 amino acids. Germline values: CDR1 SEHNR, CDR2 FQNEAQ (reference sequence). Trimming took 5 bases from V and 4 from J, leaving 17 bases between them. CDR3 in DNA: TGTGCCAGCAGCCCAGGACGGGACACGGGCTATGGCTACACCTTC. Translated: CASSPGRDTGYGYTF.

The CDR3 loop is CASSPDLGASYEQYF. DNA of the CDR3: TGTGCCAGCAGCCCGGATCTGGGGGCCTCTTACGAGCAGTACTTC. The gene calls are TRBV4-2 and TRBJ2-7; TRBD1 is a possible D gene (6 bases). V was pared by 4 bases and J by 4 bases, with 17 bases between. The CDR3 loop spans 15 amino acids. Germline V gene sequence: CDR1 LGHNA, CDR2 YNFKEQ.

The table lists this clone with a few counts. The V call is TRBV25-1, the J call TRBJ1-1; 8 bases map to TRBD1. CDR1 is MGHDK and CDR2 is SYGVNS in the germline V gene. V was pared by 4 bases and J by 10 bases, with 14 bases of the junction left unmatched. CDR3 length: 15 amino acids. CDR3 amino acids: CASSGGGTGSFGAFF. DNA for the CDR3: TGTGCCAGCAGTGGGGGCGGGACAGGTTCGTTCGGAGCTTTCTTT. The variable domain in full, completed from reference TRBV25-1 and TRBJ1-1, reads EADIYQTPRYLVIGTGKKITLECSQTMGHDKMYWYQQDPGMELHLIHYSYGVNSTEKGDLSSESTVSRIRTEHFPLTLESARPSHTSQYLCASSGGGTGSFGAFFGQGTRLTVV.

The rearrangement joins TRBV6-5 to TRBJ1-2, with TRBD1 as a possible D gene (6 bases). CDR1 MNHEY and CDR2 SVGAGI come from the germline V gene. The CDR3 loop spans 15 amino acids. Trimming removed 8 bases at V and 5 bases at J, with 21 bases between. For the CDR3, the DNA is TGTGCCAGCCGCCTCAGACAGGCGGCCCCTTATGGCTACACCTTC. Its protein product is CASRLRQAAPYGYTF.

Notes on this clone: The junction shows a germline mismatch at one end, possibly a read error. The rearrangement links TRBV7-2 to TRBJ2-1, with 9 bases that match TRBD2. The CDR3 runs 16 residues. Germline-derived CDR1 and CDR2 are SGHTA and FQGNSA. This chain's CDR3 is CASSIAGASSYNEQFF. In DNA, the CDR3 is TGTGCCAGCAGCATAGCGGGGGCCAGCTCCTACAATGAGCAGTTCTTC.